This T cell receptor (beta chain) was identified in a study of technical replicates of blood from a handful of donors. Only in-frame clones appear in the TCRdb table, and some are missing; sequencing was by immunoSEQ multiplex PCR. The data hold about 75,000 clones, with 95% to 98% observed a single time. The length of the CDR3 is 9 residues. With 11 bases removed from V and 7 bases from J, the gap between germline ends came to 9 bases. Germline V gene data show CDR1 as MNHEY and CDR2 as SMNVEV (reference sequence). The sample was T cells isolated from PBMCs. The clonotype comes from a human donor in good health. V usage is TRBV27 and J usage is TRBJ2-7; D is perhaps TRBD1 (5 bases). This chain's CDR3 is CAQQGEQYF. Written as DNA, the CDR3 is TGTGCCCAGCAGGGTGAGCAGTACTTC.